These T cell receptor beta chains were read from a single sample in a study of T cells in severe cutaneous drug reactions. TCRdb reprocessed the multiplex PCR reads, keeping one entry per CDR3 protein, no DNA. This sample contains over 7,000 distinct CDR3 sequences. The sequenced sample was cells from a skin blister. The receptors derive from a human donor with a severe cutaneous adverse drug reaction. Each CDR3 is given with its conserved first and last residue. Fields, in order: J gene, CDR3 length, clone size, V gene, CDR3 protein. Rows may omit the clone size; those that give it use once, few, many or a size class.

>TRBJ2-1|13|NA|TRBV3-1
CASSTKGNNEQFF
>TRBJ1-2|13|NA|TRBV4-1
CASSQVSTEGYTF
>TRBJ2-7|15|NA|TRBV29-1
CSVEGGLGASYEQYF
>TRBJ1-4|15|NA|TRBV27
CASSSLLATNEKLFF
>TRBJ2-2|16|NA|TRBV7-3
CASRLTGQGGTGELFF
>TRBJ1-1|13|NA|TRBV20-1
CSASGTGAMGAFF
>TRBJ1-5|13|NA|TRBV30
CAWSVTPNQPQHF
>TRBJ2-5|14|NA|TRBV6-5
CASSLRTSGETQYF
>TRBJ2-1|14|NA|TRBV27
CASGDRDSYNEQFF
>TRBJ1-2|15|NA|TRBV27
CASSLSGQANYGYTF
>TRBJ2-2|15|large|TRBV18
CASSTGTGNTGELFF
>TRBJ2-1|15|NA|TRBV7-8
CASSLDSWSYNEQFF
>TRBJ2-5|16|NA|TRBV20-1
CSARARGQFEQETQYF
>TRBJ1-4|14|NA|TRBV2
CASKPGQGSEKLFF
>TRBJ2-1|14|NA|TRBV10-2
CASSERQPMTKQFF
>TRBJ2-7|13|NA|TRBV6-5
CATVDRLSYEQYF
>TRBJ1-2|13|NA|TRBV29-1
CSVGPGQGMGYTF
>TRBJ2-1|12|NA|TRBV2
CASKEGGDEQFF
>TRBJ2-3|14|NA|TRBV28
CASSLVHSTDTQYF
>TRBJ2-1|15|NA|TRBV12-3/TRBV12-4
CASSVGLASYNEQFF
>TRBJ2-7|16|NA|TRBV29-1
CSVIQATQRYNYEQYF
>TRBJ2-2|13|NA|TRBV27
CASALGLGGELFF
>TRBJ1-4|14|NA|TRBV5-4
CASSLGGASEKLFF
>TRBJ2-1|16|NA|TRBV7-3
CASSSSPAGGYNEQFF
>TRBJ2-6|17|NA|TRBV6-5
CASTPGQGAAGANVLTF
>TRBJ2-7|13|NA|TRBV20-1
CSARGTGSYEQYF
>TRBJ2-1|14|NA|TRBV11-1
CASSFPSGYNEQFF
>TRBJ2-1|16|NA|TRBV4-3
CASSQGVVAAYNEQFF
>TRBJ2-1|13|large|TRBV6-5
CASSYSSTDEQFF
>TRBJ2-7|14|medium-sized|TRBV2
CASSEGWPSYEQYF
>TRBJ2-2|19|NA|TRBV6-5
CASSTWDSPSGPNTGELFF
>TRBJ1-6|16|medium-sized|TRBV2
CASSPASDSLNSPLHF
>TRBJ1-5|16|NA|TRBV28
CASSFRDRRPDQPQHF
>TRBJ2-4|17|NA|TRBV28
CASSQRTSGRTKNIQYF
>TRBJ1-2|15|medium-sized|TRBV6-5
CASSTISGDLYGYTF
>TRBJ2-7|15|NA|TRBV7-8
CASSDYRDRSYEQYF
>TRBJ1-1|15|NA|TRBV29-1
CSVELMGARNTEAFF
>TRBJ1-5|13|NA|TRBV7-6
CASSRMVDQPQHF
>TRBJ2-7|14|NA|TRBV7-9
CASSHRVYPYEQYF
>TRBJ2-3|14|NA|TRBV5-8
CASSLGQSTDTQYF
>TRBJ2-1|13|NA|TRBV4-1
CASSQALADEQFF
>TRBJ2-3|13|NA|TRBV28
CASCLGGTDTQYF
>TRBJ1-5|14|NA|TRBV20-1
CSAAGDISNQPQHF
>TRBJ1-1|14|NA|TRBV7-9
CASSRLQENTEAFF
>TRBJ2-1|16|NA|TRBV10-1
CASSLSSGRRDNEQFF
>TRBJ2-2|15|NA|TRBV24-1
CATSETGTHTGELFF
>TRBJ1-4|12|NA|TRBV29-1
CSVEEVTGKLFF
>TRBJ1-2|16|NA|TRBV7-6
CASSLDPGGTNYGYTF
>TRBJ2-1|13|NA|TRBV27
CASISFLTNEQFF
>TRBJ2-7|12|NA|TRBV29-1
CSVVPKAYEQYF
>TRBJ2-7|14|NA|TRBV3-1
CASSQMAGTYEQYF
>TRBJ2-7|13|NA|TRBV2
CAHPGLNPYEQYF
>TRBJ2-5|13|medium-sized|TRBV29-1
CSASRDFFETQYF